This T cell receptor (beta chain) originates from a study of PD-1 blockade in classical Hodgkin lymphoma. Overall study results and limits: A significant rise in TCR diversity by C4D1 was seen for CD4+ but not CD8+ cells. Before treatment, complete responders showed about the same diversity as newly diagnosed patients.

All the patients suffered relapse after autologous stem cell transplantation, and brentuximab vedotin exposure differed. Complete response, partial response or progressive disease constituted the best responses recorded. Method: immunoSEQ multiplex PCR; TCRdb's copy keeps in-frame clones and lacks some. The sample includes around 15,000 clones, over 70% of them seen just once. The CDR3 is 15 amino acids. J was trimmed by 2 bases and V by 2 bases; bases with no gene match: 3. CDR1 and CDR2 (germline): MNHEY, SVGAGI. Details on this clone: Antigen specificity is unknown.

V gene TRBV6-5 combines with J gene TRBJ1-5; 7 bases are shared with TRBD1. The sequence came from a human donor with classical Hodgkin lymphoma. The material sequenced was peripheral blood mononuclear cells (PBMCs), taken before the second cycle of nivolumab. DNA for the CDR3: TGTGCCAGCAGTTACCCCGGACAGGGCAATCAGCCCCAGCATTTT. Its protein is CASSYPGQGNQPQHF.